This T cell receptor (beta chain) is drawn from a study of blood T cell repertoires in COVID-19. Here immunoSEQ multiplex PCR was the method, and the copy in TCRdb shows in-frame clones only, minus some. The sample records roughly 64,000 clones, roughly three quarters being singletons. Germline values: CDR1 GTSNPN, CDR2 SVGIG (reference sequence). The ends lost 0 bases at V and 5 bases at J; junction bases unmatched: 3. The CDR3 runs to 14 residues. The V gene is TRBV30, the J gene TRBJ1-1; 10 nucleotides line up with TRBD1. Sequenced material: peripheral blood. The sequence was obtained from a man aged 55 to 70 with COVID-19, enrolled during active disease. The CDR3 sequence: CAWSVKGQGTEAFF. CDR3 nucleotide sequence: TGTGCCTGGAGTGTAAAGGGACAGGGGACTGAAGCTTTCTTT.